The 18 T cell receptor beta chains below come from one sample, sequenced in a study of shared clonotypes between healthy human individuals. CD45RO negativity and positive selection for CCR7 defined naive CD8 cells, a population that excluded terminally differentiated effector memory CD45RA+ cells. Libraries were prepared by immunoSEQ multiplex PCR; TCRdb keeps only in-frame clonotypes and omits some of them. The table has hundreds of thousands of clones, about 92% seen once; the top ten hold about 24%. The sequencing input was naive CD8+ T cells sorted from blood. Receptors originate from a man aged 25-45 years in good health.

The rearrangement joins TRBV7-2 to TRBJ2-7; D not certain. This CDR3 is 13 amino acids long. In germline, CDR1 is SGHTA, CDR2 FQGNSA. V lost 6 bases and J lost 3, with 12 bases in between. CDR3 in DNA: TGTGCCAGCAGACCCTTGGGCGTCTACGAGCAGTACTTC. This codes for CASRPLGVYEQYF.

The chain is built from TRBV27 and TRBJ2-3; 7 bases line up with TRBD1. Per the germline V gene, CDR1 is MNHEY and CDR2 is SMNVEV (reference sequence). After removal of 6 bases from V and 4 bases from J, the junction contained 7 bases not matched to a gene. This CDR3 has 14 amino acids. CDR3 in DNA: TGTGCCAGCAGCTGGGACAGATACGCAGATACGCAGTATTTT. Protein sequence: CASSWDRYADTQYF.

This chain uses TRBV19 with TRBJ2-3; 7 bases are a match to TRBD2. V shed 10 bases and J 5 bases; nucleotides not matched to a gene: 6. The CDR3 has 12 amino acids. Germline V CDR1 and CDR2: LNHDA, SQIVND (reference sequence). For the CDR3, the DNA is TGTGCCACCTCCTCGGGGGGAGATACGCAGTATTTT. This translates into CATSSGGDTQYF.

In DNA form, the CDR3 reads TGTGCCAGCAGTCTACGAGGGTTCAACGAGCAGTACTTC. Protein product: CASSLRGFNEQYF. The chain recombines TRBV27 with TRBJ2-7; the D gene is possibly TRBD2 (5 bases). The germline V gene encodes CDR1 MNHEY and CDR2 SMNVEV (reference sequence). V lost 5 bases, J lost 5 bases, and 13 bases lay in between. The CDR3 runs 13 residues.

The rearrangement uses TRBV27 and TRBJ1-5, with a weak D call TRBD1 (6 bases). The CDR3 has 14 amino acids. The V gene lost 2 bases and the J gene lost 7 bases, with 12 bases spanning the gap. Germline V gene lookup returns CDR1 MNHEY and CDR2 SMNVEV (reference sequence). The CDR3 is CASSLGGGGQPQHF. The CDR3 coding sequence is TGTGCCAGCAGTTTAGGGGGGGGCGGGCAGCCCCAGCATTTT.

The chain employs TRBV7-2 and TRBJ2-7; tentative D call: TRBD1 (6 bases). This CDR3 is built from 15 residues. With 5 bases removed from V and 3 bases from J, the gap between germline ends came to 17 bases. Germline CDR1 SGHTA, CDR2 FQGNSA. The chain's CDR3 is CASSPPPGQGYEQYF. The CDR3 nucleotides are TGTGCCAGCAGCCCCCCCCCGGGACAAGGCTACGAGCAGTACTTC.

The V gene is TRBV14, the J gene TRBJ2-3; D gene ambiguous. This CDR3 has 14 amino acids. Germline CDR1 is SGHDN and CDR2 is FVKESK. Trimming left V 0 bases short and J 4 bases short, with 8 bases between. CDR3 nucleotide sequence: TGTGCCAGCAGCCAAGAAAGTCCATCAGATACGCAGTATTTT. Translation: CASSQESPSDTQYF.

The rearrangement uses TRBV27 and TRBJ2-1, with 9 nucleotides matching TRBD2. With V trimmed by 4 bases and J by 2 bases, 6 bases remained unmatched. The CDR3 is 16 residues long. Germline-derived CDR1 and CDR2 are MNHEY and SMNVEV (reference sequence). This CDR3 is CASSSGLAWTYNEQFF. The DNA for the CDR3 is TGTGCCAGCAGTTCAGGACTAGCGTGGACCTACAATGAGCAGTTCTTC.

This clone came up once. The chain uses TRBV30 and TRBJ2-1; a possible D gene is TRBD2 (6 bases). Germline assignment: CDR1 GTSNPN and CDR2 SVGIG (reference sequence). V dropped 1 base and J dropped 7 bases, with 11 bases sitting between them. This CDR3 is 13 amino acids long. The CDR3 region is CAWSDIGGNEQFF. The CDR3 bases are TGTGCCTGGAGTGACATCGGAGGGAATGAGCAGTTCTTC.

CDR3 sequence (DNA): TGCGCCAGCCTTCCAACCGCAGATTACAATGAGCAGTTCTTC. Translation: CASLPTADYNEQFF. The chain combines TRBV4-1 with TRBJ2-1; D remains ambiguous. The CDR3 spans 14 residues. CDR1 is MGHRA and CDR2 is YSYEKL in the germline V gene. V lost 8 bases and J 4 bases, leaving 15 bases between the germline ends.

The chain joins TRBV4-1 to TRBJ2-7; TRBD2 matches 7 bases. The CDR3 contains 15 residues. Germline lookup yields CDR1 MGHRA and CDR2 YSYEKL. Trimming cost V 5 bases and J 3 bases; bases outside gene matches: 10. The DNA for the CDR3 is TGCGCCAGCAGCTCCCAACTGGGAGGGGACTACGAGCAGTACTTC. It is translated as CASSSQLGGDYEQYF.

The chain couples TRBV19 to TRBJ1-1, with unresolved D. V was clipped by 3 bases and J by 0 bases, with 5 bases between them. Per germline, CDR1 LNHDA and CDR2 SQIVND (reference sequence). This CDR3 is 13 amino acids long. The CDR3 reads CASSIRVNTEAFF. The CDR3 DNA reads as TGTGCCAGTAGTATTCGGGTGAACACTGAAGCTTTCTTT.

The chain has TRBV4-1 and TRBJ2-7; 10 nucleotides agree with TRBD2. V lost 1 base and J lost 1; bases outside the gene matches: 1. The CDR3 length is 15 residues. The V gene's germline CDR1 is MGHRA and CDR2 YSYEKL. CDR3 sequence reads: CASSQALAGSYEQYF. Written as DNA, the CDR3 is TGCGCCAGCAGCCAAGCACTAGCGGGGTCCTACGAGCAGTACTTC.

The chain links TRBV27 to TRBJ2-7, with 7 bases lining up with TRBD1. This CDR3 is 14 amino acids long. The V gene end was trimmed by 5 bases and the J gene end by 2 bases; junction bases not matched to a gene: 6. CDR1 is MNHEY, CDR2 SMNVEV, per germline (reference sequence). This CDR3 reads CASSTDRATYEQYF. CDR3 bases: TGTGCCAGCAGTACCGACAGGGCAACCTACGAGCAGTACTTC.

The chain links TRBV5-8 to TRBJ2-2, with TRBD2 matching 8 bases. The germline V gene has CDR1 SGHTS and CDR2 YDEGEE. V shed 2 bases, J shed 7 bases, and the junction held 1 base outside the gene matches. This CDR3 contains 13 residues. CDR3 sequence reads: CASSFGTSGELFF. Written as DNA, the CDR3 is TGTGCCAGCAGCTTCGGGACTAGCGGGGAGCTGTTTTTT. Full variable domain (missing parts from reference TRBV5-8 and TRBJ2-2): EAGVTQSPTHLIKTRGQQATLRCSPISGHTSVYWYQQALGLGLQFLLWYDEGEERNRGNFPPRFSGRQFPNYSSELNVNALELEDSALYLCASSFGTSGELFFGEGSRLTVL.

There are a few counts of this clone. The chain recombines TRBV13 with TRBJ2-4, with D perhaps assigned TRBD1 or TRBD2 (5 bases each). The CDR3 has 15 amino acids. V was pared by 5 bases and J by 8 bases, with 19 bases between. CDR1 and CDR2 from the germline V gene are PRHDT and FYEKMQ (reference sequence). The CDR3 nucleotides read TGTGCCAGCAGCCCGGGACGCCAAGCAGCGGACATTCAGTACTTC. This codes for CASSPGRQAADIQYF.

The chain uses TRBV10-1 and TRBJ2-5, with 10 bases that match TRBD1. The trim removed 0 bases at V and 2 bases at J, leaving 3 bases unmatched. The CDR3 is 16 amino acids. Germline CDR1 is WNHNN and CDR2 is SYGVQD (reference sequence). The CDR3 loop reads CASSESRTGGQETQYF. The CDR3 bases are TGCGCCAGCAGTGAGTCCCGGACAGGGGGTCAAGAGACCCAGTACTTC.

The gene calls are TRBV27 and TRBJ2-7; D is tentatively TRBD1 or TRBD2 (5 bases each). Between the trimmed V and J ends, which lost 8 bases and 6 bases, there was a span of 14 bases. CDR3 length equals 12 residues. Germline V gene sequence: CDR1 MNHEY, CDR2 SMNVEV (reference sequence). The CDR3 is CASGPLGTEQYF. CDR3 DNA: TGTGCCAGCGGCCCCCTCGGGACCGAGCAGTACTTC.